The 21 T cell receptor beta chains reported below all come from one sample, sequenced in a study of shared clonotypes between healthy human individuals. Clones were sequenced by immunoSEQ multiplex PCR, and TCRdb holds only the in-frame ones, with some missing. The sample lists millions of clones, about 95% occurring once. Naive CD8 cells, CD45RO-negative and positively selected for CCR7, excluded terminally differentiated effector memory CD45RA+ cells. The sample taken for sequencing was naive CD8+ T cells sorted from blood. The receptors were sampled from a man aged 18 to 29 in good health.

This chain uses TRBV28 with TRBJ1-1; no firm D call. Germline CDR1 is MDHEN and CDR2 is SYDVKM. The ends were cut back, 2 bases at V and 3 bases at J, with 13 bases in the middle. This CDR3 is built from 15 residues. The CDR3 region is CASSLLPGPDTEAFF. DNA for the CDR3: TGTGCCAGCAGTTTACTTCCAGGTCCGGACACTGAAGCTTTCTTT.

This sequence joins TRBV19 and TRBJ2-1; 10 bases are shared with TRBD1. Germline V gene data show CDR1 as LNHDA and CDR2 as SQIVND (reference sequence). The CDR3 runs to 15 residues. V dropped 7 bases and J dropped 3; count of bases not matched to a gene: 6. The CDR3 spells CASTIGQGGYNEQFF. CDR3 coding DNA: TGTGCCAGTACGATCGGACAGGGGGGCTACAATGAGCAGTTCTTC.

This clone was observed a single time. The CDR3 protein is CASSSGTGFSPLHF. Here the CDR3 DNA reads TGTGCCAGCAGTTCCGGGACAGGGTTTTCACCCCTCCACTTT. The rearrangement links TRBV27 to TRBJ1-6; 9 nucleotides align to TRBD1. Germline CDR1 reads MNHEY; CDR2 reads SMNVEV (reference sequence). The CDR3 runs 14 residues. J was trimmed by 9 bases and V by 4 bases; bases with no gene match: 4.

J is TRBJ2-5 and V is TRBV14; 7 bases are a match to TRBD2. With 1 base clipped from V and 4 bases from J, the junction kept 6 bases outside the gene matches. CDR1 and CDR2 (germline): SGHDN, FVKESK. The CDR3 is made up of 15 amino acids. In nucleotides, the CDR3 is TGTGCCAGCAGCCAAGGAGCGGGGTCAGGAGAGACCCAGTACTTC. Translation: CASSQGAGSGETQYF. The whole variable domain, filled in from reference TRBV14 and TRBJ2-5, reads EAGVTQFPSHSVIEKGQTVTLRCDPISGHDNLYWYRRVMGKEIKFLLHFVKESKQDESGMPNNRFLAERTGGTYSTLKVQPAELEDSGVYFCASSQGAGSGETQYFGPGTRLLVL.

This clone occurred once. This chain connects TRBV5-1 to TRBJ2-2; 7 nucleotides agree with TRBD1. The V segment lost 5 bases and the J segment 0 bases; nucleotides outside the gene matches: 13. CDR1 and CDR2 from the germline V gene are SGHRS and YFSETQ. This CDR3 spans 18 amino acids. The CDR3 protein is CASRPQTGIHANTGELFF. CDR3 DNA sequence: TGCGCCAGCAGACCACAGACAGGGATCCACGCGAACACCGGGGAGCTGTTTTTT.

V and J are TRBV2 and TRBJ1-6; no firm D call. V was trimmed by 2 bases and J by 10 bases, leaving 12 bases between them. Germline V gene lookup returns CDR1 SNHLY and CDR2 FYNNEI. This CDR3 spans 14 amino acids. CDR3 protein: CASSEYGFDSPLHF. The CDR3, as DNA: TGTGCCAGCAGTGAATACGGTTTTGACTCACCCCTCCACTTT.

The rearrangement joins TRBV25-1 to TRBJ2-3; no firm D call. Germline CDR1 and CDR2: MGHDK and SYGVNS. V shed 1 base and J shed 0 bases, with 14 bases lying between them. CDR3 size: 17 residues. The CDR3 nucleotides are TGTGCCAGCAGTGAATCGCTAAGGGATTCTAGCACAGATACGCAGTATTTT. Translating it yields CASSESLRDSSTDTQYF. Supplemented by reference TRBV25-1 and TRBJ2-3, the full variable domain reads EADIYQTPRYLVIGTGKKITLECSQTMGHDKMYWYQQDPGMELHLIHYSYGVNSTEKGDLSSESTVSRIRTEHFPLTLESARPSHTSQYLCASSESLRDSSTDTQYFGPGTRLTVL.

The count of this clone is one. This chain links TRBV6-7 with TRBJ2-3; 13 nucleotides line up with TRBD2. TRBV6-7 is marked as an open reading frame, function uncertain. V was clipped by 11 bases and J by 1 base; unmatched bases: 12. The CDR3 is 17 residues long. This CDR3 is CALRGAGTSGGTDTQYF. CDR3 in DNA: TGTGCCTTAAGGGGAGCCGGGACTAGCGGGGGCACAGATACGCAGTATTTT.

The chain carries TRBV5-6 and TRBJ1-1; no definite D call. This CDR3 is built from 13 residues. Trimming pared 0 bases from V and 8 bases from J, leaving 11 bases between. From germline, CDR1 is SGHDT and CDR2 YYEEEE. CDR3: CASSLAGDREAFF. Written as DNA, the CDR3 is TGTGCCAGCAGCTTGGCCGGGGATCGCGAAGCTTTCTTT.

This rearrangement joins TRBV13 to TRBJ1-3; 8 bases map to TRBD1. Germline trimming cut 9 bases from V and 1 base from J; bases unmatched to any gene: 2. The CDR3 runs to 13 residues. The germline gives CDR1 PRHDT, CDR2 FYEKMQ (reference sequence). The CDR3 nucleotides read TGTGCCAGTGGACAGGGATCTGGAAACACCATATATTTT. The encoded protein is CASGQGSGNTIYF.

The rearrangement uses TRBV25-1 and TRBJ1-4; no firm D call. This CDR3 is 13 amino acids long. Germline V gene sequence: CDR1 MGHDK, CDR2 SYGVNS. V lost 4 bases and J 6 bases, leaving 9 bases between the germline ends. The CDR3 spells CASSGSSDEKLFF. CDR3 in DNA: TGTGCCAGCAGTGGGTCCTCAGATGAAAAACTGTTTTTT.

This chain links TRBV30 with TRBJ2-7; 11 bases are shared with TRBD2. The CDR3 covers 13 residues. V lost 5 bases to trimming and J lost 4 bases; unmatched junction nucleotides: 4. Per the germline V gene, CDR1 is GTSNPN and CDR2 is SVGIG (reference sequence). The chain's CDR3 is CAWSPSGGYEQYF. Written as DNA, the CDR3 is TGTGCCTGGTCACCTAGCGGGGGGTACGAGCAGTACTTC.

V gene TRBV4-1 combines with J gene TRBJ2-1, with D tentatively TRBD2 (5 bases). V lost 3 bases and J lost 7, with 13 bases in between. The germline V gene encodes CDR1 MGHRA and CDR2 YSYEKL. CDR3 length equals 14 residues. The CDR3 here is CASSQAQGLNEQFF. In DNA form, the CDR3 reads TGCGCCAGCAGCCAGGCCCAAGGACTGAATGAGCAGTTCTTC.

This clone appeared a single time. This rearrangement joins TRBV27 to TRBJ2-3, with unresolved D. Trimming removed 1 base at V and 4 bases at J, with 9 bases between. The V gene's germline CDR1 is MNHEY and CDR2 SMNVEV (reference sequence). The CDR3 has 14 amino acids. Here the CDR3 DNA reads TGTGCCAGCAGTTTATTGCTAGGCGCAGATACGCAGTATTTT. It specifies CASSLLLGADTQYF.

The V gene is TRBV7-2, the J gene TRBJ2-7; 11 positions match TRBD2. The CDR3 totals 19 residues. V trimming: 5 bases; J trimming: 2 bases; junction bases outside the gene matches: 17. Germline values: CDR1 SGHTA, CDR2 FQGNSA. CDR3 nucleotide sequence: TGTGCCAGCAGCCCAAAGGGACTAGCGGAAGAGGGGGAGCCCTACGAGCAGTACTTC. Protein product: CASSPKGLAEEGEPYEQYF.

V gene TRBV7-9 combines with J gene TRBJ2-7; the match to TRBD2 covers 10 bases. The germline CDR1 and CDR2 sequences are SEHNR and FQNEAQ (reference sequence). The J segment lost 6 bases and the V segment lost 7 bases, leaving 6 bases of the junction unmatched. This CDR3 contains 13 residues. CDR3 coding DNA: TGTGCCAGCATTCCTAGCGGGGGTTCCGAGCAGTACTTC. Translating it yields CASIPSGGSEQYF.

The chain couples TRBV7-2 to TRBJ2-6, with TRBD1 as a possible D gene (6 bases). The CDR3 spans 18 residues. Germline V gene data show CDR1 as SGHTA and CDR2 as FQGNSA. The V gene lost 1 base and the J gene lost 4 bases, with 17 bases spanning the gap. The CDR3 sequence is CASSLVAGVTVGANVLTF. The CDR3 DNA follows: TGTGCCAGCAGCTTAGTTGCAGGGGTGACTGTCGGGGCCAACGTCCTGACTTTC. The full variable domain, with the rest looked up from reference TRBV7-2 and TRBJ2-6, is GAGVSQSPSNKVTEKGKDVELRCDPISGHTALYWYRQSLGQGLEFLIYFQGNSAPDKSGLPSDRFSAERTGGSVSTLTIQRTQQEDSAVYLCASSLVAGVTVGANVLTFGAGSRLTVL.

The table lists this clone with a count of one. V usage is TRBV9 and J usage is TRBJ1-2, with no clear D. The germline CDR1 and CDR2 sequences are SGDLS and YYNGEE. The CDR3 has 13 amino acids. Trimming took off 5 bases at V and 8 bases at J, with 16 bases between the two ends. The CDR3 loop reads CASSGMGSGGYTF. In nucleotides, the CDR3 is TGTGCCAGCAGTGGGATGGGGAGCGGCGGCTACACCTTC.

Notes on this clone: Other DNA sequences of this sample code for an identical CDR3. J is TRBJ2-7 and V is TRBV2, with 10 bases aligning to TRBD1. The trim removed 7 bases at V and 3 bases at J, leaving 3 bases unmatched. This CDR3 region has 13 residues. From germline, CDR1 is SNHLY and CDR2 FYNNEI. The DNA of the CDR3 is TGTGCCAGCACTGGACAGGGGGACTACGAGCAGTACTTC. Translating gives CASTGQGDYEQYF.

This clone was counted once. The sample has other DNA sequences that encode this CDR3 too. The chain links TRBV5-6 to TRBJ1-1; the D gene is possibly TRBD1 (6 bases). V gave up 4 bases and J gave up 8 bases, with 12 bases separating them. The CDR3 is 12 amino acids. Germline CDR1 is SGHDT and CDR2 is YYEEEE. In DNA form, the CDR3 reads TGTGCCAGCAGCCCCGGGGGCGCCGAAGCTTTCTTT. It specifies CASSPGGAEAFF.

V gene TRBV7-3 combines with J gene TRBJ2-7; D might be TRBD1 (6 bases). In germline, CDR1 is SGHTA, CDR2 FQGTGA. This CDR3 contains 13 residues. V dropped 5 bases and J dropped 2 bases, with 10 bases sitting between them. The CDR3 DNA reads as TGTGCCAGCAGCGTGACAGGAGCCTACGAGCAGTACTTC. Protein sequence: CASSVTGAYEQYF.